This T cell receptor beta chain emerged from a study of T-cell memory formation after mild COVID-19. V shed 6 bases and J 2 bases; nucleotides not matched to a gene: 1. Germline lookup yields CDR1 ENHRY and CDR2 SYGVKD. The CDR3 runs 14 residues. Via MiXCR, TCRdb re-called the 5' RACE reads, giving one row per CDR3 protein. The table has roughly 370,000 distinct CDR3 sequences, roughly 15% seen once. Overall study results and limits: Contracting clones from day 15 to 85 had balanced CD4/CD8; later expanders favoured CD4+.

This clonotype was seen only a few times. Antigen specificity is unknown. The rearrangement joins TRBV10-3 to TRBJ2-6; 7 nucleotides match TRBD1. The receptor was derived from a man between 18 and 29 years old who had mild COVID-19 (a few samples of this study predate the infection). Cell type and time point are not known. The specimen was PBMCs or a T cell subset sorted from them (not recorded which). CDR3 protein: CAIRTGAGANVLTF. CDR3 bases: TGTGCCATCAGAACAGGGGCTGGGGCCAACGTCCTGACTTTC.